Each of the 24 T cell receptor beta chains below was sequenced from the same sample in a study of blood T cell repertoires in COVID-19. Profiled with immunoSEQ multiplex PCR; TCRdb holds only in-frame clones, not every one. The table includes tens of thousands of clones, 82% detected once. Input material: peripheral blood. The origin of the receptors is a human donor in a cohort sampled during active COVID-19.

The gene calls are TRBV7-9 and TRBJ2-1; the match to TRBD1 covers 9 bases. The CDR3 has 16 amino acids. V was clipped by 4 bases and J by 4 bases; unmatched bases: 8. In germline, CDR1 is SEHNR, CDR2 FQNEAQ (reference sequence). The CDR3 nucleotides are TGTGCCAGCAGCTCTCCGGACAGGGGCCCTTACAATGAGCAGTTCTTC. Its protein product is CASSSPDRGPYNEQFF.

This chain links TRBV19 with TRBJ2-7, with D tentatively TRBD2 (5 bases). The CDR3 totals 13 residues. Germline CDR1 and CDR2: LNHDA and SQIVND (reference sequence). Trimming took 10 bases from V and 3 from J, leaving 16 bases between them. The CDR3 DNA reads TGTGCCATATCCCGGGAATCCGACTACGAGCAGTACTTC. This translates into CAISRESDYEQYF.

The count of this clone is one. Here the CDR3 DNA reads TGTGCCAGTAGTGCCCAGGATTCGGGCAATCAGCCCCAGCATTTT. Its protein product is CASSAQDSGNQPQHF. V usage is TRBV19 and J usage is TRBJ1-5; D remains unclear. CDR1 is LNHDA and CDR2 is SQIVND in the germline V gene (reference sequence). The CDR3 loop spans 15 amino acids. Trimming removed 5 bases from V and 2 bases from J, with 13 bases in between.

In nucleotides, the CDR3 is TGCGCCAGCAGAGACTATGACAGGAGTACAGATACGCAGTATTTT. Its translation: CASRDYDRSTDTQYF. J is TRBJ2-3 and V is TRBV5-1, with a weak D call TRBD1 (6 bases). From germline, CDR1 is SGHRS and CDR2 YFSETQ. The CDR3 length is 15 residues. Trimming shortened V by 5 bases and J by 3 bases, and 16 bases separated the two germline ends.

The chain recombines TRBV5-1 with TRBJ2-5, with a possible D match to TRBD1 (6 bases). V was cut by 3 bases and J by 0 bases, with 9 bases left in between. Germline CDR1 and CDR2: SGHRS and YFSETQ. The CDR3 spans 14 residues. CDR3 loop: CASSYRDNQETQYF. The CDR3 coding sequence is TGCGCCAGCAGCTACCGGGACAACCAAGAGACCCAGTACTTC.

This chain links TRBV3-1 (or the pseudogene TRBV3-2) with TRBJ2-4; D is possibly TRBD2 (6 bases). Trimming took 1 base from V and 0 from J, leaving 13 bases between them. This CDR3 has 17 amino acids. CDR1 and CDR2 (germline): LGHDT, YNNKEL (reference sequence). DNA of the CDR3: TGTGCCAGCAGCCAAGTATACGGGGACTTAGCCAAAAACATTCAGTACTTC. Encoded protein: CASSQVYGDLAKNIQYF.

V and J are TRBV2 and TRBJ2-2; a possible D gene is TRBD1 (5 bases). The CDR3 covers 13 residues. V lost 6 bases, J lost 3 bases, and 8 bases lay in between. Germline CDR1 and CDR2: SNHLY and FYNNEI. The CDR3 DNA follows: TGTGCCAGCAGAACAGGTCACACCGGGGAGCTGTTTTTT. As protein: CASRTGHTGELFF.

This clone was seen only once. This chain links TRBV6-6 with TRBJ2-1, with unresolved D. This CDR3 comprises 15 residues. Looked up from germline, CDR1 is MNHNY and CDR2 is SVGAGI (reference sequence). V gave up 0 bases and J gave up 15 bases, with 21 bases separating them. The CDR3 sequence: CASSYSRSREAPLFF. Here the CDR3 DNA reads TGTGCCAGCAGTTACTCGAGATCCCGAGAAGCCCCACTGTTCTTC.

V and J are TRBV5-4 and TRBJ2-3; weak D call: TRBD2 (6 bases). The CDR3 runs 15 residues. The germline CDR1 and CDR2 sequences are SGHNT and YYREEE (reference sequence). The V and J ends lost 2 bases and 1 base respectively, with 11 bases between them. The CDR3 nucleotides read TGTGCCAGCAGCTTAAAGACTAGGGGCACAGATACGCAGTATTTT. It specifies CASSLKTRGTDTQYF.

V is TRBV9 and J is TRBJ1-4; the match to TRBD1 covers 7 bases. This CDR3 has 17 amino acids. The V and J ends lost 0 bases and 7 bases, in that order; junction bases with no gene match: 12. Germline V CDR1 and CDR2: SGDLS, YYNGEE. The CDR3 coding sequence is TGTGCCAGCAGCGTAGCTCCGATTGACAGGGCGGGTGAAAAACTGTTTTTT. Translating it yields CASSVAPIDRAGEKLFF. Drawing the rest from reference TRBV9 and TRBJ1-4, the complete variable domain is DSGVTQTPKHLITATGQRVTLRCSPRSGDLSVYWYQQSLDQGLQFLIQYYNGEERAKGNILERFSAQQFPDLHSELNLSSLELGDSALYFCASSVAPIDRAGEKLFFGSGTQLSVL.

The CDR3 DNA sequence: TGTGCCAGTAGCCAGGAGGCAGGGGACAATCAGCCCCAGCATTTT. It codes for CASSQEAGDNQPQHF. This sequence joins TRBV2 and TRBJ1-5; D possibly corresponds to TRBD1 (6 bases). Looked up from germline, CDR1 is SNHLY and CDR2 is FYNNEI. V gave up 9 bases and J gave up 3 bases, with 18 bases separating them. The CDR3 covers 15 residues.

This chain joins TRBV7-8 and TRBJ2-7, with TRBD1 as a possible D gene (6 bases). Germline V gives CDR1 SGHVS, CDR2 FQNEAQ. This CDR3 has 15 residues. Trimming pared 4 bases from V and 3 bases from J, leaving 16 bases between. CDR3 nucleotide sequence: TGTGCCAGCAGCTCGCCAGGGGAAGGTCGCTACGAGCAGTACTTC. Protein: CASSSPGEGRYEQYF.

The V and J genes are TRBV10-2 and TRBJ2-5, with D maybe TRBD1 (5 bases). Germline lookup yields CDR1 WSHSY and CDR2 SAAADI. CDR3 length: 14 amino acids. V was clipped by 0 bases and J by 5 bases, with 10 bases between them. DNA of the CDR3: TGCGCCAGCAGTGAGTCGTATCAGGGCGAGACCCAGTACTTC. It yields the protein CASSESYQGETQYF.

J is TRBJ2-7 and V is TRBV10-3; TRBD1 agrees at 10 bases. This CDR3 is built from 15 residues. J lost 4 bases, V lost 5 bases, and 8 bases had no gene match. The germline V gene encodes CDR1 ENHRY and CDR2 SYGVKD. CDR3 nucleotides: TGTGCCATCAGTAAGGGAGACAGGGGGCCATACGAGCAGTACTTC. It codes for CAISKGDRGPYEQYF.

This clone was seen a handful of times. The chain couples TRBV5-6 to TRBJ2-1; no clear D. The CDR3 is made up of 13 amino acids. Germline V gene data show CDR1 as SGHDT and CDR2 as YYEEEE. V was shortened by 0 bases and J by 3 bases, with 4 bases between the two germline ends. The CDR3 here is CASSLAFYNEQFF. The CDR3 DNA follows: TGTGCCAGCAGCTTGGCCTTCTACAATGAGCAGTTCTTC.

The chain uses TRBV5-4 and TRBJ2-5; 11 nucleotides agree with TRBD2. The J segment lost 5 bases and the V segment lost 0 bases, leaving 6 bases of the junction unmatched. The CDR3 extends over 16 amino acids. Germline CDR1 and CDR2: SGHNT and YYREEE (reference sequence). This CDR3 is CASSLAGTSGGETQYF. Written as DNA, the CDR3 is TGTGCCAGCAGCTTGGCGGGGACTAGCGGTGGTGAGACCCAGTACTTC.

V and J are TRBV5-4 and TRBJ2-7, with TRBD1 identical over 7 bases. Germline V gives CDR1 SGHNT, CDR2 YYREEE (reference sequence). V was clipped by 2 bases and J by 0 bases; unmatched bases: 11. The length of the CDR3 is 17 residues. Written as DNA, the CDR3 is TGTGCCAGCAGCTTAAGACCTACAGGGGTCGCCTCCTACGAGCAGTACTTC. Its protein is CASSLRPTGVASYEQYF.

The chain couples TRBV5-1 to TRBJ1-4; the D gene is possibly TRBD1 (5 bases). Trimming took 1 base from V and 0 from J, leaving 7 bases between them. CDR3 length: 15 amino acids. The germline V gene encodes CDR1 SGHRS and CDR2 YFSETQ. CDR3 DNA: TGCGCCAGCAGCTTGACGGGGGCAACTAATGAAAAACTGTTTTTT. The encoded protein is CASSLTGATNEKLFF.

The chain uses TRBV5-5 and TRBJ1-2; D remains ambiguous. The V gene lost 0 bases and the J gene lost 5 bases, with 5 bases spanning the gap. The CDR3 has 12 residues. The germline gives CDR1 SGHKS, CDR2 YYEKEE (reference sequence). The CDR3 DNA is TGTGCCAGCAGCTTGGAGGAGTATGGCTACACCTTC. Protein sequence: CASSLEEYGYTF.

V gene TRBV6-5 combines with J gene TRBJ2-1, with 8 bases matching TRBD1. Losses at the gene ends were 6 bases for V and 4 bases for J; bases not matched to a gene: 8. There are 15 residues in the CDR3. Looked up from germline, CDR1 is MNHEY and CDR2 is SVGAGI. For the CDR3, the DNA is TGTGCCAGCAGGTCTCGAACAGGGGGTTACAATGAGCAGTTCTTC. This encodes CASRSRTGGYNEQFF.

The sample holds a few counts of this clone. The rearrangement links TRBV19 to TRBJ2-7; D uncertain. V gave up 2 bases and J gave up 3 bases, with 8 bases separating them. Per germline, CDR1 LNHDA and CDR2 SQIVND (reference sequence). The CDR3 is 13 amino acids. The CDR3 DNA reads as TGTGCCAGTAGTATAAACGCAGACTACGAGCAGTACTTC. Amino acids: CASSINADYEQYF.

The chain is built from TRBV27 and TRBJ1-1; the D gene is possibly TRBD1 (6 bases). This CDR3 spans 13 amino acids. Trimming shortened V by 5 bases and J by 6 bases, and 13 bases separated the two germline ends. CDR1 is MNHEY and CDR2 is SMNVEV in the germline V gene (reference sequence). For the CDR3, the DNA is TGTGCCAGCAGTCTAGGGGGGGTAGCTGAAGCTTTCTTT. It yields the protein CASSLGGVAEAFF.

Here the CDR3 reads CASSILAGAAGELFF. The DNA of the CDR3 is TGTGCCAGCAGTATCCTAGCGGGGGCGGCCGGGGAGCTGTTTTTT. The chain couples TRBV2 to TRBJ2-2; TRBD2 matches at 10 bases. The germline V gene encodes CDR1 SNHLY and CDR2 FYNNEI. The CDR3 is 15 residues long. V shed 5 bases and J 6 bases; nucleotides not matched to a gene: 6.

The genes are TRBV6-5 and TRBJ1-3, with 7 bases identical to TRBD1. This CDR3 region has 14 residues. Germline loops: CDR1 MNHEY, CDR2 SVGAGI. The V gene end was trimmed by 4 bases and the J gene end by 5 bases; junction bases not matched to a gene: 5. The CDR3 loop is CASSSGDSRNTIYF. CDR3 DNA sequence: TGTGCCAGCAGTTCGGGGGACAGCAGAAACACCATATATTTT.